Listed below are T cell receptor beta chains from one sample, sequenced in a study of shared clonotypes between healthy human individuals. Only in-frame clones appear in the TCRdb table, and some are missing; sequencing was by immunoSEQ multiplex PCR. The sample includes about 2 million clones, around 96% of them seen just once. The material sequenced was naive CD8+ T cells sorted from blood. These receptor sequences come from a man in his late teens or twenties in good health. CDR3s include the opening cysteine and the closing phenylalanine or tryptophan. D genes are given only for firm matches. Clone size is given for some rows only: seen once, a few or many times, or a class if the clone is expanded.

J gene | clone size | V gene | D gene | CDR3 protein | CDR3 DNA
TRBJ2-1 | NA | TRBV13 | NA | CASSSTQGYEQFF | TGTGCCAGCAGCTCGACCCAGGGGTATGAGCAGTTCTTC
TRBJ2-7 | NA | TRBV11-2 | NA | CASSLGRDGTYEQYF | TGTGCCAGCAGCTTGGGCCGGGACGGCACCTACGAGCAGTACTTC
TRBJ2-7 | NA | TRBV11-2 | NA | CASSLGASPFYEQYF | TGTGCCAGCAGCTTGGGCGCCAGCCCATTCTACGAGCAGTACTTC
TRBJ1-6 | NA | TRBV11-1 | TRBD1 | CASSEETGSNSPLHF | TGTGCCAGCAGCGAAGAGACAGGGTCAAATTCACCCCTCCACTTT
TRBJ2-3 | NA | TRBV9 | NA | CASSVGSTWDTQYF | TGTGCCAGCAGCGTAGGATCGACTTGGGATACGCAGTATTTT
TRBJ2-1 | NA | TRBV6-1 | NA | CASSETEPSSYNEQFF | TGTGCCAGCAGTGAGACAGAGCCTAGCTCCTACAATGAGCAGTTCTTC
TRBJ2-7 | NA | TRBV7-6 | TRBD2 | CASSSATTSGISSYEQYF | TGTGCCAGCAGCTCCGCAACCACTAGCGGGATATCCTCCTACGAGCAGTACTTC
TRBJ2-7 | NA | TRBV19 | TRBD2 | CASSTTSGAYYEQYF | TGTGCCAGTAGTACCACTAGCGGGGCGTACTACGAGCAGTACTTC
TRBJ2-7 | NA | TRBV27 | NA | CASSSIGAAYEQYF | TGTGCCAGCAGTAGTATCGGGGCCGCCTACGAGCAGTACTTC
TRBJ2-2 | NA | TRBV5-4 | NA | CASSSGVPEGTDNTGELFF | TGTGCCAGCAGCTCAGGGGTACCGGAGGGTACAGATAACACCGGGGAGCTGTTTTTT
TRBJ1-2 | NA | TRBV7-9 | NA | CASPNQGNYGYTF | TGTGCCAGCCCCAATCAGGGAAACTATGGCTACACCTTC
TRBJ1-3 | NA | TRBV30 | NA | CASPRGNTIYF | TGTGCCTCCCCGCGGGGAAACACCATATATTTT
TRBJ1-2 | NA | TRBV4-1 | NA | CASSQDRRPQGYTF | TGCGCCAGCAGCCAAGATCGAAGGCCCCAGGGCTACACCTTC
TRBJ2-7 | NA | TRBV5-6 | NA | CASSYRDQSAGEQYF | TGTGCCAGCAGCTACCGGGACCAATCCGCCGGCGAGCAGTACTTC
TRBJ2-7 | NA | TRBV7-7 | NA | CASSLGGGYEQYF | TGTGCTAGCAGCTTAGGAGGAGGCTACGAGCAGTACTTC
TRBJ1-2 | NA | TRBV6-5 | NA | CASSYSGPNYGYTF | TGTGCCAGCAGTTACAGTGGGCCTAACTATGGCTACACCTTC
TRBJ1-1 | NA | TRBV7-9 | NA | CASSLGFGEKDTEAFF | TGTGCCAGCAGCTTAGGCTTTGGGGAAAAGGACACTGAAGCTTTCTTT
TRBJ1-2 | NA | TRBV5-4 | NA | CASSSSGAGVGYTF | TGTGCCAGCAGCTCTTCTGGGGCAGGGGTTGGCTACACCTTC
TRBJ2-5 | once | TRBV11-2 | TRBD1 | CASSLGGTGIQETQYF | TGTGCCAGCAGCTTAGGAGGGACAGGGATTCAAGAGACCCAGTACTTC
TRBJ2-7 | NA | TRBV6-6 | NA | CASSFVRWDEQYF | TGTGCCAGCAGTTTCGTGAGGTGGGACGAGCAGTACTTC
TRBJ2-7 | NA | TRBV4-1 | NA | CASSQGLLYEQYF | TGCGCCAGCAGCCAAGGGCTATTATACGAGCAGTACTTC
TRBJ2-7 | NA | TRBV13 | NA | CASSPGPGSYEQYF | TGTGCCAGCAGCCCGGGGCCGGGGAGCTACGAGCAGTACTTC
TRBJ2-1 | NA | TRBV5-4 | TRBD2 | CASSEPGLGEGYNEQFF | TGTGCCAGCAGCGAACCAGGTCTGGGGGAGGGTTACAATGAGCAGTTCTTC
TRBJ2-7 | NA | TRBV18 | NA | CASSPSVSYEQYF | TGTGCCAGCTCACCGTCGGTTTCCTACGAGCAGTACTTC
TRBJ2-2 | few | TRBV6-5 | TRBD1 | CASSPGQGSTGELFF | TGTGCCAGCAGTCCCGGACAGGGGAGCACCGGGGAGCTGTTTTTT
TRBJ2-7 | NA | TRBV7-9 | TRBD2 | CASSSSGRPFWEQYF | TGTGCCAGCAGCTCCAGCGGGAGGCCCTTCTGGGAGCAGTACTTC
TRBJ1-2 | NA | TRBV10-3 | NA | CAAVGGEDNYGYTF | TGTGCCGCCGTGGGGGGGGAAGATAACTATGGCTACACCTTC
TRBJ2-5 | NA | TRBV18 | NA | CASSLTTDRETQYF | TGTGCCAGCTCACTGACGACAGATCGGGAGACCCAGTACTTC
TRBJ2-7 | NA | TRBV6-5 | TRBD1 | CASSYTGGSYEQYF | TGTGCCAGCAGTTACACAGGGGGCTCCTACGAGCAGTACTTC
TRBJ2-4 | NA | TRBV2 | NA | CASSGGGLAKNIQYF | TGTGCCAGCAGTGGAGGGGGACTAGCCAAAAACATTCAGTACTTC
TRBJ2-2 | NA | TRBV27 | NA | CASSLGYVSEHTGELFF | TGTGCCAGCAGTTTAGGGTACGTGTCAGAACACACCGGGGAGCTGTTTTTT
TRBJ2-7 | NA | TRBV7-6 | NA | CASSHGPHYEQYF | TGTGCCAGCAGCCACGGGCCCCATTACGAGCAGTACTTC
TRBJ2-2 | NA | TRBV5-6 | TRBD1 | CASSLGQGIDGELFF | TGTGCCAGCAGCTTGGGACAGGGGATCGACGGGGAGCTGTTTTTT
TRBJ2-3 | NA | TRBV9 | NA | CASSLKASVGDTQYF | TGTGCCAGCAGCCTTAAAGCCAGTGTTGGGGATACGCAGTATTTT
TRBJ2-7 | NA | TRBV7-4 | TRBD2 | CASRDGTSGSYLHEQYF | TGTGCCAGCAGAGACGGGACTAGCGGGAGTTACCTCCACGAGCAGTACTTC
TRBJ2-2 | once | TRBV10-3 | NA | CAISDWVGGNTGELFF | TGTGCCATCAGTGACTGGGTAGGGGGGAACACCGGGGAGCTGTTTTTT
TRBJ1-2 | NA | TRBV13 | TRBD1 | CASSSDRGANYGYTF | TGTGCCAGCAGCTCGGACAGGGGAGCTAACTATGGCTACACCTTC
TRBJ2-5 | once | TRBV2 | NA | CASAPGTQETQYF | TGTGCCAGCGCCCCGGGAACCCAAGAGACCCAGTACTTC
TRBJ2-7 | NA | TRBV14 | NA | CASSRVDSSYEQYF | TGTGCCAGCAGCCGCGTTGACAGCTCCTACGAGCAGTACTTC
TRBJ1-2 | NA | TRBV6-1 | NA | CASSETGFQNYGYTF | TGTGCCAGCAGTGAAACGGGGTTTCAGAACTATGGCTACACCTTC
TRBJ2-7 | NA | TRBV9 | TRBD1 | CASSVGGQGLYEQYF | TGTGCCAGCAGCGTAGGGGGACAGGGGCTATACGAGCAGTACTTC
TRBJ1-2 | NA | TRBV28 | TRBD1 | CASKQTTGTGRYGYTF | TGTGCCAGCAAACAAACCACCGGGACAGGGAGGTATGGCTACACCTTC
TRBJ1-6 | NA | TRBV11-2 | NA | CASSLVPGDYNSPLHF | TGTGCCAGCAGCTTAGTTCCAGGGGACTATAATTCACCCCTCCACTTT
TRBJ2-1 | NA | TRBV2 | TRBD2 | CASSGNRGLADNEQFF | TGTGCCAGCAGTGGTAATAGGGGACTAGCGGACAATGAGCAGTTCTTC
TRBJ2-3 | NA | TRBV4-3 | NA | CASSPLGEGDTQYF | TGCGCCAGCAGCCCCCTGGGCGAGGGAGATACGCAGTATTTT
TRBJ2-2 | NA | TRBV4-1 | NA | CASSFGLNTGELFF | TGCGCCAGCAGTTTCGGACTGAACACCGGGGAGCTGTTTTTT
TRBJ2-7 | NA | TRBV11-2 | TRBD2 | CASSLDALTSGIYEQYF | TGTGCCAGCAGCTTAGATGCGCTGACTAGCGGGATCTACGAGCAGTACTTC
TRBJ1-2 | NA | TRBV10-3 | NA | CAISGGGGDYYGYTF | TGTGCCATCAGTGGGGGCGGGGGGGACTACTATGGCTACACCTTC
TRBJ2-7 | NA | TRBV7-9 | NA | CASSLVDYYEQYF | TGTGCCAGCAGCTTAGTAGATTACTACGAGCAGTACTTC
TRBJ1-1 | NA | TRBV19 | NA | CASSIPGAENTEAFF | TGTGCCAGTAGTATTCCGGGGGCGGAGAACACTGAAGCTTTCTTT
TRBJ1-4 | NA | TRBV6-6 | NA | CASRPPGRGLFF | TGTGCCAGCAGACCTCCGGGCCGGGGACTGTTTTTT
TRBJ2-1 | NA | TRBV7-9 | NA | CASSGVPSNEQFF | TGTGCCAGCAGCGGGGTCCCGTCTAATGAGCAGTTCTTC
TRBJ2-1 | NA | TRBV2 | TRBD2 | CASSAGGPSYNEQFF | TGTGCCAGCAGCGCGGGAGGGCCGTCCTACAATGAGCAGTTCTTC
TRBJ2-7 | NA | TRBV27 | TRBD1 | CASSLGTGETYEQYF | TGTGCCAGCAGTTTGGGGACAGGGGAAACCTACGAGCAGTACTTC